This TCR beta chain was retrieved from a study of blood T cells in healthy people across ages. Turning to the study itself: The capture of about one barcoded beta molecule per two T cells was achieved by template switching. Study-wide results and limits: Relative to aged donors, long-lived donors carried more naive CD4+ cells and displayed higher diversity. A roughly linear fall in TCR beta diversity per million T cells was seen with increasing age.

Using a J-beta primer mix together with a sample-barcoded 5' primer, a second PCR was run for about 6 to 11 cycles. All samples yielded 2.5 million or more CDR3-containing paired-end reads. Each CDR3 protein is one row after TCRdb ran MiXCR on the 5' RACE reads. Counted here are fewer than 900,000 distinct CDR3 sequences, roughly 44% occurring once; the ten biggest clones make up 20% to 25%. In its sample, this clonotype was seen a few times. The antigen is unknown. The sequence was obtained from a woman aged 55-69 years in good health. The sequenced sample consisted of blood.

The CDR3 DNA sequence: TGTGCCAGCAACTCACGCAACTCCCGGGACAGGGCGCGCAAGCAGTACTTC. Residues: CASNSRNSRDRARKQYF. The chain joins TRBV7-8 to TRBJ2-5, with 9 positions matching TRBD1. Looked up from germline, CDR1 is SGHVS and CDR2 is FQNEAQ. J was trimmed by 11 bases and V by 7 bases; bases with no gene match: 23. This CDR3 comprises 17 residues.